This T cell receptor (beta chain) was sequenced in a study of blood T cell repertoires in COVID-19. Data came from immunoSEQ multiplex PCR; TCRdb stores just in-frame clones and leaves some out. The sample carries 150,000 to 200,000 clones, under 90% recorded once. The CDR3 contains 12 residues. Trimming took off 6 bases at V and 3 bases at J, with 8 bases between the two ends. CDR1 MNHEY and CDR2 SVGAGI come from the germline V gene. The chain uses TRBV6-5 and TRBJ2-5; possibly TRBD1 for D (5 bases). The sequence was obtained from a woman aged 70-85 years with COVID-19, enrolled during active disease. The specimen was peripheral blood. The CDR3 spells CASRPGKETQYF. CDR3 in DNA: TGTGCCAGCAGGCCAGGGAAAGAGACCCAGTACTTC.